In this sample, the clone carrying this TCR beta chain turned up once. As yet, its antigen is unknown. The data belong to a study of cytomegalovirus exposure and HLA in healthy donors. Study-wide results and limits: The study put some 160 TCR beta chains on its list as cytomegalovirus-associated.

The donors (healthy individuals) were bone marrow donors. Though nominally healthy at sampling, donors likely had unrecorded immune exposures. The PCR employed 60 Vbeta primers together with 13 Jbeta primers. Original analysis: As a later analysis found, there were tens of millions of unique TCR beta chains, of which approximately 10 million were shared. Using immunoSEQ multiplex PCR, the repertoire was profiled, and TCRdb retains in-frame clones only, with some absent. From that table come the V and J calls and clone size; the DNA was used to work out D and trimming. Of some 130,000 clones listed, about 80% are singletons. There are 16 residues in the CDR3. The V gene lost 0 bases and the J gene lost 3 bases, with 11 bases spanning the gap. Germline CDR1 is MNHNS and CDR2 is SASEGT.

The source is a male donor in good health and CMV-seronegative. Specimen: PBMCs. V gene TRBV6-1 combines with J gene TRBJ2-2; D is unclear. CDR3 DNA sequence: TGTGCCAGCAGTGAAGCCCGGGTTATTGACACCGGGGAGCTGTTTTTT. This gives the protein CASSEARVIDTGELFF.